The rows below give T cell receptor beta chains drawn from one sample of a study of graft-versus-host responses after intestinal transplantation. Their antigen targets remain unknown. The method was immunoSEQ multiplex PCR; TCRdb's version includes in-frame clones alone and lacks a portion of them. The sample holds some 120,000 clones; about nine tenths are singletons and the top ten take roughly 0.2%. The material was unstimulated CD4+ T cells sorted from spleen or lymph node cells, obtained before intestinal transplant. These receptors all come from a human donor who received an intestinal transplant. Each CDR3 is given with its conserved first and last residue. The D gene is left open where the match is weak. Size is stated for part of the rows, as once, few or many counts, or as a class when the clone is expanded.

TRBJ1-1 | . | . | TRBV7-9 | TGTGCCAGCAGCTTAGCCAGGGCAGGGACTGAAGCTTTCTTT | CASSLARAGTEAFF
TRBJ2-1 | TRBD2 | . | TRBV7-9 | TGTGCCAGCAGCATCCTAGCGGGACGGAGGGATGAGCAGTTCTTC | CASSILAGRRDEQFF
TRBJ2-2 | . | few | TRBV25-1 | TGTGCCAGCAGTGAATATCATACGGTGAGGCTGTTTTTT | CASSEYHTVRLFF
TRBJ2-1 | TRBD2 | . | TRBV28 | TGTGCCAGCAGTTTAGGGACTAGCTCCTACAATGAGCAGTTCTTC | CASSLGTSSYNEQFF
TRBJ2-7 | . | . | TRBV23-1 | TGCGCCAGCAGTCTAAACACAGCTCGGTACGAGCAGTACTTC | CASSLNTARYEQYF
TRBJ2-4 | TRBD2 | . | TRBV4-1 | TGCGCCAGCAGCCAAGATACGGGGGGAAACATTCAGTACTTC | CASSQDTGGNIQYF
TRBJ2-1 | . | . | TRBV6-5 | TGTGCCAGCAGTAGGGGGACTATTAACAATGAGCAGTTCTTC | CASSRGTINNEQFF
TRBJ2-3 | . | . | TRBV7-9 | TGTGCCAGCAGCTTACAGGGAACTAGCACAGATACGCAGTATTTT | CASSLQGTSTDTQYF
TRBJ1-1 | . | . | TRBV5-1 | TGCGCCAGCAGCTTGGTGCCCGGAGCTGAAGCTTTCTTT | CASSLVPGAEAFF
TRBJ1-1 | TRBD1 | . | TRBV10-3 | TGTGCCATCAATGGGGCAGGGGGAACGGTGCGGGACACTGAAGCTTTCTTT | CAINGAGGTVRDTEAFF
TRBJ2-1 | TRBD2 | . | TRBV25-1 | TGTGCCAGCAGTGAATCTGGAGTAGCGGGATATTACAATGAGCAGTTCTTC | CASSESGVAGYYNEQFF
TRBJ1-1 | TRBD1 | few | TRBV6-5 | TGTGCCAGCAGTACTGACAGGGACCACCGAGATTTCTTT | CASSTDRDHRDFF
TRBJ1-4 | . | . | TRBV5-4 | TGTGCCAGCAGCTTTAGGGGAACGGATGAAAAACTGTTTTTT | CASSFRGTDEKLFF
TRBJ2-5 | . | . | TRBV18 | TGTGCCAGCTCACCTCTAAAACAAGAGACCCAGTACTTC | CASSPLKQETQYF
TRBJ1-1 | . | . | TRBV29-1 | TGCAGCGCCCGGAGAGGGAACGCGCAGTATGAAGCTTTCTTT | CSARRGNAQYEAFF
TRBJ1-1 | . | . | TRBV12-5 | TGTGCTAGTGGATACAGGGAAGACACTGAAGCTTTCTTT | CASGYREDTEAFF
TRBJ1-4 | . | once | TRBV2 | TGTGCCAGCAGCGTAGGGGGGGCCTCTAATGAAAAACTGTTTTTT | CASSVGGASNEKLFF
TRBJ2-1 | TRBD1 | once | TRBV6-5 | TGTGCCAGCAGCTACAAGGGACAGACATACAATGAGCAGTTCTTC | CASSYKGQTYNEQFF
TRBJ2-1 | TRBD2 | . | TRBV28 | TGTGCCAGCAGCAACCGATTTCTGTCTAGCGGGGGGGCCTCCTACAATGAGCAGTTCTTC | CASSNRFLSSGGASYNEQFF
TRBJ2-1 | TRBD2 | . | TRBV7-2 | TGTGCCAGCAGCTTAGCGTCGGGGGGAAGATACAATGAGCAGTTCTTC | CASSLASGGRYNEQFF
TRBJ2-7 | . | . | TRBV10-3 | TGTGCCATCAGTGAGTCCCTGGGGGGGCTTCCCCCCGTCGAGCAGTACTTC | CAISESLGGLPPVEQYF
TRBJ1-1 | . | . | TRBV7-2 | TGTGCCAGCAGCCCCCGGCAGGGAGGAACTGAAGCTTTCTTT | CASSPRQGGTEAFF
TRBJ2-5 | . | . | TRBV19 | TGTGCCAGTAGTATAGTGGGGGGAGAGACCCAGTACTTC | CASSIVGGETQYF
TRBJ1-3 | . | . | TRBV2 | TGTGCCAGCAGCCTAGCCTACCCCTCTGGAAACACCATATATTTT | CASSLAYPSGNTIYF
TRBJ1-2 | . | . | TRBV19 | TGTGCCAGTAGTTCTCATGGGGAGCCCTATGGCTACACCTTC | CASSSHGEPYGYTF
TRBJ1-1 | TRBD1 | . | TRBV4-3 | TGCGCCAGCAGCCAAGATCATGATTACCCAGGGGGAAACACTGAAGCTTTCTTT | CASSQDHDYPGGNTEAFF
TRBJ2-6 | TRBD1 | . | TRBV13 | TGTGCCAGCAGCCCGCGACCGCTACAGGGGGCGGGCGTCCTGACTTTC | CASSPRPLQGAGVLTF
TRBJ2-7 | TRBD1 | . | TRBV19 | TGTGCCAGTAGTGGGAGTTCCGGGACAGGCAGCTCCTACGAGCAGTACTTC | CASSGSSGTGSSYEQYF
TRBJ1-2 | TRBD1 | . | TRBV28 | TGTGCCAGCAGGGTGGACAGGGGACGTGGCTACACCTTC | CASRVDRGRGYTF
TRBJ2-1 | . | . | TRBV19 | TGTGCCAGTAGTATAGATTTCGGCGGAAGTGGTGGGAATGAGCAGTTCTTC | CASSIDFGGSGGNEQFF
TRBJ1-3 | . | . | TRBV6-5 | TGTGCCAGCAGTTACTCACAAAGCTCTGGAAACACCATATATTTT | CASSYSQSSGNTIYF
TRBJ2-1 | TRBD1 | . | TRBV5-1 | TGCGCCAGCAGCTTGTCATCGGGACAGGGCTCCTACAATGAGCAGTTCTTC | CASSLSSGQGSYNEQFF
TRBJ1-5 | . | . | TRBV30 | TGTGCCTGGAGTGTTGACAGCAAGGGCAATCAGCCCCAGCATTTT | CAWSVDSKGNQPQHF
TRBJ2-1 | . | . | TRBV25-1 | TGTGCCAGCAGTGTCGCAGGGCAGGGTAATCAGAATGAGCAGTTCTTC | CASSVAGQGNQNEQFF
TRBJ1-2 | . | once | TRBV11-2 | TGTGCCAGCAGGCCGACAGGCTACTATGGCTACACCTTC | CASRPTGYYGYTF
TRBJ2-2 | TRBD1 | . | TRBV7-2 | TGTGCCAGCAGCTTGGAGGAACAGGGGGCCGGGGAGCTGTTTTTT | CASSLEEQGAGELFF
TRBJ2-5 | . | . | TRBV7-2 | TGTGCCAGCAACGACTGGGGCGGCTGGGAGACCCAGTACTTC | CASNDWGGWETQYF
TRBJ2-5 | . | . | TRBV5-1 | TGCGCCAGCAGCTTGGTATTAGAACGGGAGACCCAGTACTTC | CASSLVLERETQYF
TRBJ1-4 | . | . | TRBV4-1 | TGCGCCAGCAGCCCCCGGGGGACGGATGAAAAACTGTTTTTT | CASSPRGTDEKLFF
TRBJ2-7 | . | . | TRBV5-5 | TGTGCCAGCAGCTTGGCGGCGGCCTACGAGCAGTACTTC | CASSLAAAYEQYF
TRBJ1-3 | . | . | TRBV29-1 | TGCAGCGTTGCAGTTTCTGGAAACACCATATATTTT | CSVAVSGNTIYF